Below are 17 T cell receptor beta chains sequenced from a single sample in a study of blood T cell repertoires in COVID-19. Some clones are missing from TCRdb's copy, which holds only in-frame ones; the method was immunoSEQ multiplex PCR. The table includes 250,000 to 300,000 clones, more than 70% detected once. The sample consisted of peripheral blood. The receptors here all came from a woman under 30 with acute or convalescent COVID-19.

The gene calls are TRBV19 and TRBJ2-2; 8 bases align to TRBD2. This CDR3 is built from 16 residues. J gave up 6 bases and V 3 bases, and 9 bases lay outside the gene matches. Germline V gene lookup returns CDR1 LNHDA and CDR2 SQIVND (reference sequence). This CDR3 reads CASSIGSGRRSGELFF. DNA of the CDR3: TGTGCCAGTAGTATTGGGAGCGGGAGAAGATCCGGGGAGCTGTTTTTT.

This chain joins TRBV19 and TRBJ2-2; D is perhaps TRBD2 (5 bases). The CDR3 runs to 13 residues. Per the germline V gene, CDR1 is LNHDA and CDR2 is SQIVND (reference sequence). V was trimmed by 8 bases and J by 6 bases, leaving 13 bases between them. CDR3 DNA: TGTGCCAGTTCTAGGGAGTTCGCCGGGGAGCTGTTTTTT. Protein product: CASSREFAGELFF.

This clone has only a few counts. The chain couples TRBV7-2 to TRBJ2-5; TRBD1 matches 9 bases. Germline V gene lookup returns CDR1 SGHTA and CDR2 FQGNSA. The CDR3 runs 14 residues. Trimming took 1 base from V and 4 from J; bases not matched to a gene: 1. Here the CDR3 reads CASSLGTGAETQYF. CDR3 sequence (DNA): TGTGCCAGCAGCTTAGGGACAGGGGCAGAGACCCAGTACTTC.

This sequence joins TRBV28 and TRBJ2-3; 8 bases are shared with TRBD2. The CDR3 runs 16 residues. From germline, CDR1 is MDHEN and CDR2 SYDVKM. V lost 4 bases and J lost 5; bases outside the gene matches: 11. The chain's CDR3 is CASSSPPAGVKDTQYF. CDR3 sequence (DNA): TGTGCCAGCAGTTCACCCCCAGCGGGAGTGAAAGATACGCAGTATTTT.

V usage is TRBV29-1 and J usage is TRBJ2-2; TRBD2 agrees at 12 bases. CDR1 and CDR2 (germline): SQVTM, ANQGSEA. V trimming: 6 bases; J trimming: 6 bases; junction bases outside the gene matches: 20. The CDR3 is 19 residues long. The CDR3 loop is CSVLFPLAGGRGAAGELFF. CDR3 sequence (DNA): TGCAGCGTACTTTTTCCGCTAGCGGGAGGGAGAGGGGCGGCCGGGGAGCTGTTTTTT.

Written as DNA, the CDR3 is TGTGCCAGTAGTATCGCGATCTTAAACACTGAAGCTTTCTTT. It is translated as CASSIAILNTEAFF. V gene TRBV19 combines with J gene TRBJ1-1; D remains ambiguous. The V gene lost 3 bases and the J gene lost 2 bases, with 10 bases spanning the gap. The CDR3 spans 14 residues. Germline V lookup: CDR1 LNHDA, CDR2 SQIVND (reference sequence).

The chain couples TRBV4-3 to TRBJ2-5, with 10 bases fitting TRBD2. With V trimmed by 0 bases and J by 5 bases, 6 bases remained unmatched. This CDR3 comprises 16 residues. CDR1 is LGHNA, CDR2 YSLEER, per germline. CDR3 nucleotides: TGCGCCAGCAGCCAAGATCGGAGTAGCGGGGGGGAGACCCAGTACTTC. Translating it yields CASSQDRSSGGETQYF.

The gene calls are TRBV2 and TRBJ2-1; possibly TRBD1 for D (6 bases). This CDR3 is 14 amino acids long. Germline V gives CDR1 SNHLY, CDR2 FYNNEI. V was cut by 6 bases and J by 3 bases, with 12 bases left in between. CDR3 sequence: CASSRDTSYNEQFF. Here the CDR3 DNA reads TGTGCCAGCAGCCGGGACACTAGCTACAATGAGCAGTTCTTC.

V gene TRBV14 combines with J gene TRBJ1-4; D not certain. CDR1 is SGHDN, CDR2 FVKESK, per germline. The ends were cut back, 5 bases at V and 8 bases at J, with 30 bases in the middle. The CDR3 extends over 19 amino acids. The CDR3 protein is CASSARHSARFDPREKLFF. CDR3 sequence (DNA): TGTGCCAGCAGCGCAAGGCATTCGGCCCGATTCGACCCCAGGGAAAAACTGTTTTTT. The entire variable domain, with the rest obtained from reference TRBV14 and TRBJ1-4, is as follows: EAGVTQFPSHSVIEKGQTVTLRCDPISGHDNLYWYRRVMGKEIKFLLHFVKESKQDESGMPNNRFLAERTGGTYSTLKVQPAELEDSGVYFCASSARHSARFDPREKLFFGSGTQLSVL.

The chain links TRBV28 to TRBJ1-4, with a possible D match to TRBD1 (6 bases). The CDR3 totals 16 residues. Germline V gene lookup returns CDR1 MDHEN and CDR2 SYDVKM. Trimming took 7 bases from V and 0 from J, leaving 15 bases between them. The CDR3 spells CASTPGGPSTNEKLFF. The CDR3, as DNA: TGTGCCAGCACCCCCGGGGGGCCCTCAACTAATGAAAAACTGTTTTTT.

The chain uses TRBV4-3 and TRBJ2-5; TRBD2 is a possible D gene (5 bases). Trimming removed 3 bases from V and 1 base from J, with 15 bases in between. From germline, CDR1 is LGHNA and CDR2 YSLEER. This CDR3 has 16 residues. The CDR3 DNA follows: TGCGCCAGCAGCCATGATCTCGGGATCTCCCAAGAGACCCAGTACTTC. Amino acids: CASSHDLGISQETQYF.

This clone has only a few counts. The CDR3 DNA reads as TGTGCCAGCAGCTTAGGGACAGGGTACCACGAGCAGTACTTC. Translating gives CASSLGTGYHEQYF. The rearrangement links TRBV7-9 to TRBJ2-7, with TRBD1 matching over 8 bases. Germline CDR1 is SEHNR and CDR2 is FQNEAQ (reference sequence). Trimming removed 1 base from V and 5 bases from J; junction bases left unmatched: 4. The CDR3 spans 14 residues.

The chain combines TRBV10-3 with TRBJ2-6; the D gene is possibly TRBD2 (5 bases). The V gene's germline CDR1 is ENHRY and CDR2 SYGVKD. Trimming pared 2 bases from V and 3 bases from J, leaving 8 bases between. The CDR3 extends over 15 amino acids. CDR3 sequence reads: CAISEAGFGANVLTF. The DNA for the CDR3 is TGTGCCATCAGTGAGGCGGGCTTTGGGGCCAACGTCCTGACTTTC.

J is TRBJ1-3 and V is TRBV7-8, with D possibly TRBD1 on 5 matching bases. With 1 base removed from V and 4 bases from J, the gap between germline ends came to 14 bases. From germline, CDR1 is SGHVS and CDR2 FQNEAQ. The CDR3 spans 16 residues. The CDR3 bases are TGTGCCAGCAGCTTAGTTGTTGGGGCGGGAGGAAACACCATATATTTT. Protein: CASSLVVGAGGNTIYF.

The gene calls are TRBV7-2 and TRBJ2-1; 9 bases match TRBD2. Germline V gene data show CDR1 as SGHTA and CDR2 as FQGNSA. The CDR3 contains 15 residues. V was clipped by 5 bases and J by 5 bases; unmatched bases: 7. This CDR3 reads CASSPGTSPNNEQFF. In DNA form, the CDR3 reads TGTGCCAGCAGCCCCGGGACTAGCCCCAACAATGAGCAGTTCTTC.

The chain links TRBV10-3 to TRBJ2-3; TRBD2 matches 11 bases. V gave up 11 bases and J gave up 3 bases; unmatched junction bases: 10. The CDR3 extends over 15 amino acids. Germline assignment: CDR1 ENHRY and CDR2 SYGVKD. The chain's CDR3 is CASRPGLAVTDTQYF. CDR3 nucleotides: TGTGCCTCGCGACCGGGACTAGCGGTGACAGATACGCAGTATTTT.

CDR3 bases: TGCGCCAGCAGTCTAACAGGGGACCCTCCGAACACCGGGGAGCTGTTTTTT. Amino acids: CASSLTGDPPNTGELFF. The chain recombines TRBV23-1 with TRBJ2-2, with TRBD1 identical over 7 bases. TRBV23-1 is annotated as an ORF whose role is uncertain. After removal of 4 bases from V and 0 bases from J, the junction contained 8 bases not matched to a gene. CDR3 size: 17 residues.